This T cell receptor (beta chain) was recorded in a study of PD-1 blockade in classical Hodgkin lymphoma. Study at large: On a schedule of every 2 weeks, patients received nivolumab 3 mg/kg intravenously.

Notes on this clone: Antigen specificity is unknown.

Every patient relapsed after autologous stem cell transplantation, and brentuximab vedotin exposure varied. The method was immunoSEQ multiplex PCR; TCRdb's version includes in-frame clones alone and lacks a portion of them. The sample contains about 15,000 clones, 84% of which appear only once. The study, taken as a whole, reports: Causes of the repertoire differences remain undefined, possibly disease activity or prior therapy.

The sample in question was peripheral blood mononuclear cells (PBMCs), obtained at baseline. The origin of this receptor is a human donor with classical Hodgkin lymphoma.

CDR3 residues: CASSGTAGLSFF. The CDR3 DNA reads TGTGCCAGCAGTGGGACGGCCGGGTTATCGTTTTTT. This chain links TRBV25-1 with TRBJ1-4; no definite D call. The CDR3 consists of 12 residues. Germline CDR1 is MGHDK and CDR2 is SYGVNS. Trimming left V 4 bases short and J 16 bases short, with 16 bases between.